The entry that follows covers one TCR beta chain sequence. This entry is derived from a study of blood T cell repertoires in COVID-19. At the level of the study: The United States, Italy and Spain provided the acute and convalescent COVID-19 samples. PBMCs, B-cell-depleted T cells, or T cells provided the cDNA or gDNA that made up the material.

Original processing methods: How many nucleated cells were present was estimated from reference gene primer amplification. Measured with immunoSEQ multiplex PCR; TCRdb has only the in-frame clones, and not every one. The D gene and trimming were derived from the DNA, and the V and J assignments and clone size from that table. Of 200,000 to 250,000 clones in the sample, 80% to 90% are singletons; the top ten hold just under 1%. CDR1 and CDR2 from the germline V gene are SNHLY and FYNNEI. Losses at the gene ends were 6 bases for V and 6 bases for J; bases not matched to a gene: 7. This CDR3 region has 13 residues.

The material sequenced was peripheral blood. The TCR sequence derives from a man aged 35-49 years with acute or convalescent COVID-19. The chain employs TRBV2 and TRBJ2-7, with 8 bases matching TRBD1. This CDR3 is CASRGGDRGEQYF. CDR3 nucleotide sequence: TGTGCCAGCAGGGGGGGTGACAGGGGCGAGCAGTACTTC.